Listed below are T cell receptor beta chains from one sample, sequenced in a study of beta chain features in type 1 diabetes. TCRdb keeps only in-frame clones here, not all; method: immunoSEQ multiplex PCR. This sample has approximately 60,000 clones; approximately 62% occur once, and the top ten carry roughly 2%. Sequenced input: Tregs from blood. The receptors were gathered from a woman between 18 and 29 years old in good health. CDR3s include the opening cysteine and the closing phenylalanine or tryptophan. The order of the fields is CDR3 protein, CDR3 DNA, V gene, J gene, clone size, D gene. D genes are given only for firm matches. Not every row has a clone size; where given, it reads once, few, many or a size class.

CDR3 protein: CAISESQGAEETQYF; CDR3 DNA: TGTGCCATCAGTGAGTCGCAGGGGGCCGAGGAGACCCAGTACTTC; V gene: TRBV10-3; J gene: TRBJ2-5; clone size: .; D gene: TRBD1
CDR3 protein: CASIDRVNTEAFF; CDR3 DNA: TGTGCCAGTATCGACAGGGTGAACACTGAAGCTTTCTTT; V gene: TRBV19; J gene: TRBJ1-1; clone size: .; D gene: TRBD1
CDR3 protein: CASSSFRDMAFF; CDR3 DNA: TGTGCCAGCAGCTCCTTCCGGGACATGGCTTTCTTT; V gene: TRBV11-1; J gene: TRBJ1-1; clone size: .; D gene: .
CDR3 protein: CASSYRTGSVQPQHF; CDR3 DNA: TGTGCCAGCAGTTACCGGACAGGGAGCGTTCAGCCCCAGCATTTT; V gene: TRBV6-6; J gene: TRBJ1-5; clone size: .; D gene: TRBD1
CDR3 protein: CASSRSRYTEAFF; CDR3 DNA: TGTGCCAGCAGCCGTAGCAGATACACTGAAGCTTTCTTT; V gene: TRBV7-6; J gene: TRBJ1-1; clone size: .; D gene: .
CDR3 protein: CASRKPGLAVETQYF; CDR3 DNA: TGTGCCAGCAGGAAACCGGGACTAGCGGTAGAGACCCAGTACTTC; V gene: TRBV11-2; J gene: TRBJ2-5; clone size: .; D gene: TRBD2
CDR3 protein: CASSILGVRSTDTQYF; CDR3 DNA: TGTGCCAGCAGCATCCTAGGGGTTAGGAGCACAGATACGCAGTATTTT; V gene: TRBV5-6; J gene: TRBJ2-3; clone size: .; D gene: .
CDR3 protein: CASSLDRAALVVSEAFF; CDR3 DNA: TGCGCCAGCAGCTTGGACAGGGCGGCTTTAGTTGTATCTGAAGCTTTCTTT; V gene: TRBV5-1; J gene: TRBJ1-1; clone size: once; D gene: .
CDR3 protein: CASSDLVTEAFF; CDR3 DNA: TGCGCCAGCAGTGATTTAGTCACTGAAGCTTTCTTT; V gene: TRBV10-2; J gene: TRBJ1-1; clone size: few; D gene: .
CDR3 protein: CASSPESQGTEAFF; CDR3 DNA: TGTGCCAGCTCACCGGAGTCTCAGGGCACTGAAGCTTTCTTT; V gene: TRBV18; J gene: TRBJ1-1; clone size: few; D gene: .
CDR3 protein: CASSPSGNQPQHF; CDR3 DNA: TGTGCCAGCAGTCCCTCCGGGAATCAGCCCCAGCATTTT; V gene: TRBV2; J gene: TRBJ1-5; clone size: .; D gene: .
CDR3 protein: CASLTGAYEQYF; CDR3 DNA: TGTGCCAGCTTAACAGGAGCCTACGAGCAGTACTTC; V gene: TRBV6-1; J gene: TRBJ2-7; clone size: once; D gene: .
CDR3 protein: CASSMGPGQGVTEAFF; CDR3 DNA: TGTGCCAGTAGTATGGGCCCTGGACAGGGAGTAACTGAAGCTTTCTTT; V gene: TRBV19; J gene: TRBJ1-1; clone size: .; D gene: TRBD1
CDR3 protein: CASSSNPPQSYTGELFF; CDR3 DNA: TGTGCCAGCTCATCTAACCCCCCCCAATCGTACACCGGGGAGCTGTTTTTT; V gene: TRBV18; J gene: TRBJ2-2; clone size: .; D gene: .
CDR3 protein: CASSYATGYEQYF; CDR3 DNA: TGTGCCAGCAGTTACGCAACAGGCTACGAGCAGTACTTC; V gene: TRBV6-6; J gene: TRBJ2-7; clone size: .; D gene: .
CDR3 protein: CASSQSGRTDTQYF; CDR3 DNA: TGTGCCAGCAGTCAAAGCGGGAGGACAGATACGCAGTATTTT; V gene: TRBV2; J gene: TRBJ2-3; clone size: .; D gene: TRBD2
CDR3 protein: CASSFLGGLGAEQYF; CDR3 DNA: TGCGCCAGCAGCTTCCTGGGGGGACTAGGGGCCGAGCAGTACTTC; V gene: TRBV5-1; J gene: TRBJ2-7; clone size: .; D gene: TRBD2
CDR3 protein: CASSHSRDRVVNSPLHF; CDR3 DNA: TGCGCCAGCAGCCACTCCCGGGACAGGGTCGTTAATTCACCCCTCCACTTT; V gene: TRBV4-1; J gene: TRBJ1-6; clone size: .; D gene: TRBD1
CDR3 protein: CASRERGGRETQYF; CDR3 DNA: TGCGCCAGCAGAGAGAGGGGAGGGCGAGAGACCCAGTACTTC; V gene: TRBV5-1; J gene: TRBJ2-5; clone size: .; D gene: TRBD2
CDR3 protein: CASSQDRAADTQYF; CDR3 DNA: TGTGCCAGCAGCCAAGATCGAGCGGCAGATACGCAGTATTTT; V gene: TRBV4-2; J gene: TRBJ2-3; clone size: .; D gene: .
CDR3 protein: CASRQALSSYNEQFF; CDR3 DNA: TGTGCCAGCAGACAGGCGTTGAGCTCCTACAATGAGCAGTTCTTC; V gene: TRBV28; J gene: TRBJ2-1; clone size: few; D gene: .
CDR3 protein: CASTRGFDYGYTF; CDR3 DNA: TGTGCCAGTACTAGGGGCTTTGACTATGGCTACACCTTC; V gene: TRBV19; J gene: TRBJ1-2; clone size: few; D gene: .
CDR3 protein: CASSESQATGSYEQYF; CDR3 DNA: TGTGCCAGCAGTGAATCCCAGGCGACAGGGAGCTACGAGCAGTACTTC; V gene: TRBV25-1; J gene: TRBJ2-7; clone size: .; D gene: TRBD1
CDR3 protein: CASSQDWTQYQPQHF; CDR3 DNA: TGTGCCAGCAGCCAGGACTGGACCCAATATCAGCCCCAGCATTTT; V gene: TRBV7-2; J gene: TRBJ1-5; clone size: .; D gene: .
CDR3 protein: CSVSGTDNRPQHF; CDR3 DNA: TGCAGCGTCAGTGGGACAGACAATCGGCCCCAGCATTTT; V gene: TRBV29-1; J gene: TRBJ1-5; clone size: few; D gene: TRBD1
CDR3 protein: CSVDRLAGGTGTQYF; CDR3 DNA: TGCAGCGTTGATCGGCTAGCGGGAGGGACAGGGACCCAGTACTTC; V gene: TRBV29-1; J gene: TRBJ2-5; clone size: few; D gene: TRBD2
CDR3 protein: CASSLALGPSGYQETQYF; CDR3 DNA: TGTGCCAGCAGCTTGGCCCTAGGGCCTAGCGGCTATCAAGAGACCCAGTACTTC; V gene: TRBV5-5; J gene: TRBJ2-5; clone size: .; D gene: TRBD2
CDR3 protein: CSVELAYQETQYF; CDR3 DNA: TGCAGCGTTGAACTGGCCTACCAAGAGACCCAGTACTTC; V gene: TRBV29-1; J gene: TRBJ2-5; clone size: .; D gene: .
CDR3 protein: CASSSTGQANTGELFF; CDR3 DNA: TGTGCCAGCAGCTCCACGGGACAGGCGAACACCGGGGAGCTGTTTTTT; V gene: TRBV7-6; J gene: TRBJ2-2; clone size: .; D gene: TRBD1
CDR3 protein: CASSVSSTDTQYF; CDR3 DNA: TGTGCCAGTAGCGTTTCTAGCACAGATACGCAGTATTTT; V gene: TRBV19; J gene: TRBJ2-3; clone size: few; D gene: .
CDR3 protein: CASSETAGSQPQHF; CDR3 DNA: TGTGCCAGCAGTGAGACAGCCGGGAGTCAGCCCCAGCATTTT; V gene: TRBV2; J gene: TRBJ1-5; clone size: few; D gene: .
CDR3 protein: CASSFGGGYNEQFF; CDR3 DNA: TGCGCCAGCAGCTTCGGGGGGGGGTACAATGAGCAGTTCTTC; V gene: TRBV5-1; J gene: TRBJ2-1; clone size: .; D gene: TRBD2
CDR3 protein: CAKRWEGAANYGYTF; CDR3 DNA: TGTGCCAAACGATGGGAGGGCGCGGCTAACTATGGCTACACCTTC; V gene: TRBV7-4; J gene: TRBJ1-2; clone size: .; D gene: .
CDR3 protein: CASSLQGAQDGYTF; CDR3 DNA: TGTGCCAGCTCACTACAGGGGGCGCAGGATGGCTACACCTTC; V gene: TRBV18; J gene: TRBJ1-2; clone size: .; D gene: TRBD1
CDR3 protein: CASGLVLSEQFF; CDR3 DNA: TGTGCTAGTGGTTTGGTACTTAGTGAGCAGTTCTTC; V gene: TRBV12-5; J gene: TRBJ2-1; clone size: .; D gene: .
CDR3 protein: CASKSSGRNEQFF; CDR3 DNA: TGCGCCAGCAAATCGAGCGGGAGAAATGAGCAGTTCTTC; V gene: TRBV10-2; J gene: TRBJ2-1; clone size: .; D gene: TRBD2
CDR3 protein: CSVTVPPYEQYF; CDR3 DNA: TGCAGCGTAACAGTGCCTCCCTACGAGCAGTACTTC; V gene: TRBV29-1; J gene: TRBJ2-7; clone size: .; D gene: .
CDR3 protein: CASTWAAGGLGSYNEQFF; CDR3 DNA: TGTGCCAGCACCTGGGCGGCAGGGGGCCTCGGATCCTACAATGAGCAGTTCTTC; V gene: TRBV2; J gene: TRBJ2-1; clone size: few; D gene: TRBD1
CDR3 protein: CASSDLQRGPGYTGELFF; CDR3 DNA: TGCGCCAGCAGTGATCTACAGCGGGGGCCCGGGTACACCGGGGAGCTGTTTTTT; V gene: TRBV10-2; J gene: TRBJ2-2; clone size: .; D gene: TRBD2
CDR3 protein: CASSPYGQAIGTDTQYF; CDR3 DNA: TGTGCCAGCAGTCCGTACGGACAGGCCATCGGCACAGATACGCAGTATTTT; V gene: TRBV28; J gene: TRBJ2-3; clone size: medium-sized; D gene: TRBD1
CDR3 protein: CASSLRTGPGGYTF; CDR3 DNA: TGTGCCAGCAGCTTACGGACAGGGCCGGGTGGCTACACCTTC; V gene: TRBV11-3; J gene: TRBJ1-2; clone size: few; D gene: TRBD1
CDR3 protein: CASKGTPLETQYF; CDR3 DNA: TGTGCCAGCAAGGGGACACCCTTGGAGACCCAGTACTTC; V gene: TRBV6-1; J gene: TRBJ2-5; clone size: .; D gene: .